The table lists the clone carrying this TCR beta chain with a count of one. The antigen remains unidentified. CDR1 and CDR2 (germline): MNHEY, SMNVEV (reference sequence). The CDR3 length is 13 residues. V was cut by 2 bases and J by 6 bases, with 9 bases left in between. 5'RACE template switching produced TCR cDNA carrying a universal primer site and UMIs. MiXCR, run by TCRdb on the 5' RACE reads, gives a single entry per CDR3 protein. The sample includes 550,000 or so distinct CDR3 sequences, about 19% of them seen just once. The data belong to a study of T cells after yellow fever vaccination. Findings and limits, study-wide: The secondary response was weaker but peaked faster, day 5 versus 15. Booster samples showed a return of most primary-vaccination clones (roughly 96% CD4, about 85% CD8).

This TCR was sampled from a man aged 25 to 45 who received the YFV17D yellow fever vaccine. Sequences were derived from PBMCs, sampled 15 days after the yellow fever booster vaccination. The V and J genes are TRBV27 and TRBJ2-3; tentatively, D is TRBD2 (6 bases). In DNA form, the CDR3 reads TGTGCCAGCAGTTTAACTAGCAAGGATACGCAGTATTTT. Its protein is CASSLTSKDTQYF.